A single sample gave rise to the 3 T cell receptor beta chains below, sequenced in a study of cytomegalovirus exposure and HLA in healthy donors. PCR involved 60 Vbeta and 13 Jbeta primers. Using immunoSEQ multiplex PCR, the repertoire was profiled, and TCRdb retains in-frame clones only, with some absent. Of 200,000 or so clones detected, roughly 81% appear once; the ten largest clones hold over 2%. What was sequenced was PBMCs. The receptors here all came from a woman in her thirties in good health and CMV-seropositive.

The genes are TRBV15 and TRBJ2-2; D call uncertain. Trimming took 2 bases from V and 0 from J, leaving 10 bases between them. Germline V gene sequence: CDR1 LNHNV, CDR2 YYDKDF (reference sequence). This CDR3 spans 16 amino acids. The CDR3 coding sequence is TGTGCCACCAGCAGAAAGCCGATACCGAACACCGGGGAGCTGTTTTTT. It is translated as CATSRKPIPNTGELFF. Drawing the rest from reference TRBV15 and TRBJ2-2, the complete variable domain is DAMVIQNPRYQVTQFGKPVTLSCSQTLNHNVMYWYQQKSSQAPKLLFHYYDKDFNNEADTPDNFQSRRPNTSFCFLDIRSPGLGDTAMYLCATSRKPIPNTGELFFGEGSRLTVL.

This clone was observed a single time. This chain joins TRBV13 and TRBJ2-3; the D gene is possibly TRBD1 (7 bases). Germline CDR1 and CDR2: PRHDT and FYEKMQ (reference sequence). The length of the CDR3 is 16 residues. V lost 2 bases and J lost 0, with 12 bases in between. The CDR3 nucleotides read TGTGCCAGCAGCTTAAAGGGGGCGGGGAGCACAGATACGCAGTATTTT. Its protein is CASSLKGAGSTDTQYF.

The chain uses TRBV7-9 and TRBJ2-3, with 10 bases identical to TRBD2. With V trimmed by 6 bases and J by 1 base, 10 bases remained unmatched. Germline V gene lookup returns CDR1 SEHNR and CDR2 FQNEAQ (reference sequence). CDR3 size: 17 residues. The CDR3 DNA reads TGTGCCAGCAGTTGGCCGGCTAGCGGGGGCGGCACAGATACGCAGTATTTT. Translating gives CASSWPASGGGTDTQYF.